This T cell receptor beta chain was profiled in a study of CD8+CD57+ T cells in acquired aplastic anemia. Study-wide results and limits: In common between the patients and the controls were twenty-nine CD8+ CDR3 sequences.

Germline CDR1 reads MNHNS; CDR2 reads SASEGT. Trimming removed 0 bases from V and 0 bases from J, with 12 bases in between. The CDR3 totals 18 residues. Template material for TCR beta VDJ and CDR3 profiling consisted of genomic DNA. TCRdb re-called the reads with MiXCR, one entry per CDR3 protein. The table lists about 210,000 distinct CDR3 sequences, 30% to 40% of them singletons. The table lists this clonotype with a few counts. Its antigen is undetermined. The chain couples TRBV6-1 to TRBJ2-6, with D unresolved. The sample comprised sorted CD4+, CD8+, or CD8+CD57+ T cells (not recorded which) from PBMCs. The sequence was obtained from a human donor in good health, serving as a control. The CDR3 reads CASSEAYPPSSGANVLTF. The DNA for the CDR3 is TGTGCCAGCAGTGAAGCGTATCCGCCTTCCTCTGGGGCCAACGTCCTGACTTTC.